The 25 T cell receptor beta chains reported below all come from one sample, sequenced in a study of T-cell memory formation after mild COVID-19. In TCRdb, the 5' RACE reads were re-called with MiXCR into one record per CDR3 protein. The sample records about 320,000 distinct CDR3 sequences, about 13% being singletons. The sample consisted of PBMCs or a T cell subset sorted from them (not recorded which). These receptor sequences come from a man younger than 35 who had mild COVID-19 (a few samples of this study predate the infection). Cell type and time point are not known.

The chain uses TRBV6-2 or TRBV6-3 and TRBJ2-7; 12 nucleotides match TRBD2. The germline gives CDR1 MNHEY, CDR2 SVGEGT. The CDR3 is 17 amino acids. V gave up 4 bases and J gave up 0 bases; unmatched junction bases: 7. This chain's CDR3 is CASSSTSGGPSSYEQYF. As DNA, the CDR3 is TGTGCCAGCAGTTCCACTAGCGGGGGGCCGAGCTCCTACGAGCAGTACTTC.

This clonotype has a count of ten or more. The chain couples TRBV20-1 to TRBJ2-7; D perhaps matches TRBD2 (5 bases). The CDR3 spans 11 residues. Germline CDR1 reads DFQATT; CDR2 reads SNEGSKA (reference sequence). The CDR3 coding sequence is TGCCGTCTCCGGACTCTCTACGAGCAGTACTTC. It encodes CRLRTLYEQYF.

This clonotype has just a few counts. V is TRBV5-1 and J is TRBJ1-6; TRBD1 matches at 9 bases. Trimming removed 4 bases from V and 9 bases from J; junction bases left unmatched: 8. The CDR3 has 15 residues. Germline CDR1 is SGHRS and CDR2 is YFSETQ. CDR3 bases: TGCGCCAGCAGCGACCGAACAGGGGGCGTTTCACCCCTCCACTTT. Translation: CASSDRTGGVSPLHF.

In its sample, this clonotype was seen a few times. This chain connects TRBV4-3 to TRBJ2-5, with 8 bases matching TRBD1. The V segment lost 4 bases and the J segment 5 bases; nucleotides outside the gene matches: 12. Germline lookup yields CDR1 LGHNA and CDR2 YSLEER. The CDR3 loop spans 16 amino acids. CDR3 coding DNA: TGCGCCAGCAGCCGGGACAGGACTGGCCGGGGGGAGACCCAGTACTTC. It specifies CASSRDRTGRGETQYF.

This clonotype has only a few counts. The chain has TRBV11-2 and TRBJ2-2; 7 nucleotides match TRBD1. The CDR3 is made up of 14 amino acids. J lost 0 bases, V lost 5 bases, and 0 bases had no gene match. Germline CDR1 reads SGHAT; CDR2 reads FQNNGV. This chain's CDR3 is CASSQGANTGELFF. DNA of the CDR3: TGTGCCAGCAGCCAGGGGGCGAACACCGGGGAGCTGTTTTTT.

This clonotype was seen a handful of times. As DNA, the CDR3 is TGTGCCAGCAGTTTAGCGGGGGGGCTGAGGTACAATGAGCAGTTCTTC. It is translated as CASSLAGGLRYNEQFF. This chain connects TRBV6-6 to TRBJ2-1; 11 bases agree with TRBD2. The CDR3 runs to 16 residues. The V and J ends lost 4 bases and 4 bases, in that order; junction bases with no gene match: 6. Germline CDR1 MNHNY, CDR2 SVGAGI (reference sequence).

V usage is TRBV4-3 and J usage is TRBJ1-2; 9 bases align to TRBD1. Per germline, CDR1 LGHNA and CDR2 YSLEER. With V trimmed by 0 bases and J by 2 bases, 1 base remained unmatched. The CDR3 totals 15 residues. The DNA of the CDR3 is TGCGCCAGCAGCCAAGAGACAGGGGGGAACTATGGCTACACCTTC. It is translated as CASSQETGGNYGYTF.

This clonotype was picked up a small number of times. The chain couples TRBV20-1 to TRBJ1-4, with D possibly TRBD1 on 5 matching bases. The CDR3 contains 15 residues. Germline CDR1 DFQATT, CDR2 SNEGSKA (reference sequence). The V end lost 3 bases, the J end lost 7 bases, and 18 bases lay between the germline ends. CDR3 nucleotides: TGCAGTGCTAGTGATCCCCAGGGCGGAGGTGAAAAACTGTTTTTT. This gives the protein CSASDPQGGGEKLFF.

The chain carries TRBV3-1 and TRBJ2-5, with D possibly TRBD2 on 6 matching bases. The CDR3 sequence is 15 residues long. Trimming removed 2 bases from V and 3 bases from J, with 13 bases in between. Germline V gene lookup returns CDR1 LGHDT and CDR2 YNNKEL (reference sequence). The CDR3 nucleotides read TGTGCCAGCAGCCAAAATTATGGGGGGAAAGAGACCCAGTACTTC. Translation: CASSQNYGGKETQYF.

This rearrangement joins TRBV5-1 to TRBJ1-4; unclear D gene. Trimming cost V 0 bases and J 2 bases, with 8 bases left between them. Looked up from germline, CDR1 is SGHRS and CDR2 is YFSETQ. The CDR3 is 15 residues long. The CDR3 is CASSLGTATNEKLFF. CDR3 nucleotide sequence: TGCGCCAGCAGCTTGGGAACAGCCACTAATGAAAAACTGTTTTTT.

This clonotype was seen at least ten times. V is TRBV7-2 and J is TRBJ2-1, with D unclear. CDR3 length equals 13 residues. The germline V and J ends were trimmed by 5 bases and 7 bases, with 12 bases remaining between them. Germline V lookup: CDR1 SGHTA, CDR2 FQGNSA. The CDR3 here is CASSPRIRNEQFF. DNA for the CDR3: TGTGCCAGCAGCCCTCGAATTAGGAATGAGCAGTTCTTC.

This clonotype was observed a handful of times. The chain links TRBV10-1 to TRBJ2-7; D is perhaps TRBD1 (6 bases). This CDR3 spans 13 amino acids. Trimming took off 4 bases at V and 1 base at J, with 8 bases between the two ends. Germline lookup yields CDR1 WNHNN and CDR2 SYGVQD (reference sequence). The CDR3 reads CASSVQGSYEQYF. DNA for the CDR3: TGCGCCAGCAGTGTACAGGGATCCTACGAGCAGTACTTC.

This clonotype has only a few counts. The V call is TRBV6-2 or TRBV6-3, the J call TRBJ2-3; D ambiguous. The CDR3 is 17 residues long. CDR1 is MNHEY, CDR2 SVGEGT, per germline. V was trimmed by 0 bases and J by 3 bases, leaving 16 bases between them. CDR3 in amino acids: CASSYSQFARITDTQYF. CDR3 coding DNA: TGTGCCAGCAGTTACTCGCAATTTGCCAGAATAACAGATACGCAGTATTTT.

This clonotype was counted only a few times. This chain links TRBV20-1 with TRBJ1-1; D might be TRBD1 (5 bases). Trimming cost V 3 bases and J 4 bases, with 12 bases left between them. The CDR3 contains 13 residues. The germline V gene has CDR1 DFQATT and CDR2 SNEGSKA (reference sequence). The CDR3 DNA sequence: TGCAGTGCTAGGGGGGACCGGGGCACTGAAGCTTTCTTT. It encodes CSARGDRGTEAFF.

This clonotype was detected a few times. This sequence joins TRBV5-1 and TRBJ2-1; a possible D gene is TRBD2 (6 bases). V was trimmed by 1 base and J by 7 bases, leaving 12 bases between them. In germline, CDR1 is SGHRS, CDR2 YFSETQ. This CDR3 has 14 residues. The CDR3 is CASSLQVGRNEQFF. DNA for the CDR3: TGCGCCAGCAGCTTGCAGGTGGGGAGGAATGAGCAGTTCTTC.

This CDR3 reads CASSFFILVSVMGDYNEQFF. Here the CDR3 DNA reads TGTGCCAGCAGTTTTTTTATATTGGTATCGGTCATGGGCGATTACAATGAGCAGTTCTTC. J is TRBJ2-1 and V is TRBV28; D is ambiguous. The CDR3 sequence is 20 residues long. V gave up 3 bases and J gave up 4 bases, with 28 bases separating them. The germline V gene encodes CDR1 MDHEN and CDR2 SYDVKM.

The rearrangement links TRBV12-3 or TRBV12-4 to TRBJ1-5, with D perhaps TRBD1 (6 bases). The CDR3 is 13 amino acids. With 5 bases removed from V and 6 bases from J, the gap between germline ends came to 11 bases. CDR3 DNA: TGTGCCAGCAGTGGGGGCAGCGGTCAGCCCCAGCATTTT. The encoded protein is CASSGGSGQPQHF.

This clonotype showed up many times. CDR3 DNA sequence: TGCGCCAGCAGCGCGGACGGATTTTCTAACTATGGCTACACCTTC. This encodes CASSADGFSNYGYTF. This sequence joins TRBV5-1 and TRBJ1-2, with D unclear. CDR3 length equals 15 residues. Trimming left V 4 bases short and J 0 bases short, with 13 bases between. Germline loops: CDR1 SGHRS, CDR2 YFSETQ. Full variable domain (outside the CDR3, taken from reference TRBV5-1 and TRBJ1-2): KAGVTQTPRYLIKTRGQQVTLSCSPISGHRSVSWYQQTPGQGLQFLFEYFSETQRNKGNFPGRFSGRQFSNSRSEMNVSTLELGDSALYLCASSADGFSNYGYTFGSGTRLTVV.

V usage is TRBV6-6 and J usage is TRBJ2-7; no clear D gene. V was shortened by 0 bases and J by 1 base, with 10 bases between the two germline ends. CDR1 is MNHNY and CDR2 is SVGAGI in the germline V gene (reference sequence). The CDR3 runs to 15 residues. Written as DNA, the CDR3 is TGTGCCAGCAGTTACTCTGGGCGCCAGTCCTACGAGCAGTACGTC. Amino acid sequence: CASSYSGRQSYEQYV.

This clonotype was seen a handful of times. The CDR3 region has the DNA TGCGCCAGCAGCCAAGGGAGGGGGACCTACGAGCAGTACGTC. It specifies CASSQGRGTYEQYV. V usage is TRBV4-3 and J usage is TRBJ2-7, with D perhaps assigned TRBD1 or TRBD2 (6 bases each). V was cut by 1 base and J by 2 bases, with 9 bases left in between. Germline V gene data show CDR1 as LGHNA and CDR2 as YSLEER. The CDR3 loop spans 14 amino acids.

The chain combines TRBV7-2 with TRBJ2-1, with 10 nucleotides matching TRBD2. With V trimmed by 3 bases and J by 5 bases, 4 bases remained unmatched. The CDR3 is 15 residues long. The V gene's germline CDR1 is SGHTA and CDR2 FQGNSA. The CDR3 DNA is TGTGCCAGCAGCTTTGTCGGGACTAGCGACAATGAGCAGTTCTTC. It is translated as CASSFVGTSDNEQFF.

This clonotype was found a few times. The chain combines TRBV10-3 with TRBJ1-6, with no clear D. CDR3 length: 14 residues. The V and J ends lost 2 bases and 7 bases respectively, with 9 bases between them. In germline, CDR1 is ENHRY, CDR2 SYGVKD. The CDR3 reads CAISEPWRNSPLHF. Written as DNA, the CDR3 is TGTGCCATCAGTGAGCCGTGGAGGAATTCACCCCTCCACTTT.

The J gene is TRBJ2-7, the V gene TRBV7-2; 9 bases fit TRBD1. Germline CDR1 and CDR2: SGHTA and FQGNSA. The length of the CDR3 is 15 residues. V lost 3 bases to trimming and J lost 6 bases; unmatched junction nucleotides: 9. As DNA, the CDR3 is TGTGCCAGCAGCTTCTCTGGGACAGGGAGGACCGAGCAGTACTTC. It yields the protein CASSFSGTGRTEQYF.

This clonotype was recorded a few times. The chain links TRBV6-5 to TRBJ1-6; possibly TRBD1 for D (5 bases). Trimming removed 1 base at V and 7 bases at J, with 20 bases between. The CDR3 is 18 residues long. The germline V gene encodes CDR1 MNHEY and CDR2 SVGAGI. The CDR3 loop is CASSYLWRQGSGNSPLHF. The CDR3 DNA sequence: TGTGCCAGCAGTTACTTATGGCGGCAAGGGTCAGGGAATTCACCCCTCCACTTT.

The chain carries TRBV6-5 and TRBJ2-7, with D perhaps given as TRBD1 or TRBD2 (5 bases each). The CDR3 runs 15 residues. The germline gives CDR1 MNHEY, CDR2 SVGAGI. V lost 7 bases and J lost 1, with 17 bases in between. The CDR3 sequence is CASTLGAGSSYEQYF. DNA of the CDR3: TGTGCCAGCACACTTGGGGCAGGGAGTTCCTACGAGCAGTACTTC.